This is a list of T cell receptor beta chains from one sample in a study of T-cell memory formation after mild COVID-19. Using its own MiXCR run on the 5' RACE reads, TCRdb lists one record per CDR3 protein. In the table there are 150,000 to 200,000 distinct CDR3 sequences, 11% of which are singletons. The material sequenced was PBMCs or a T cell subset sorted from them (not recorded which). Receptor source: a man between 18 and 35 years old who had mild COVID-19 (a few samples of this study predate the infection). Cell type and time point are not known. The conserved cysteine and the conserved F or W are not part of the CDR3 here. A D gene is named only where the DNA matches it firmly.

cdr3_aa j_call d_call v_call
AISGPAELRRESTQY TRBJ2-3 . TRBV10-3
SARNSYGYT TRBJ1-2 . TRBV20-1
ASSFRLAGVREQY TRBJ2-7 TRBD2 TRBV5-6
ASSAVANTGELF TRBJ2-2 . TRBV7-8
ASLWGEQGYT TRBJ1-2 . TRBV12-3/TRBV12-4
ASSPNAHSGANVLT TRBJ2-6 . TRBV7-2
ASRRSGGTDTQY TRBJ2-3 TRBD2 TRBV6-6
ASSLAPGYGYT TRBJ1-2 . TRBV7-2
ASSEPAGTGWSEAF TRBJ1-1 TRBD1 TRBV6-2/TRBV6-3
ASSSGHSNQPQH TRBJ1-5 . TRBV6-2/TRBV6-3
ASSYSAQGSQPQH TRBJ1-5 . TRBV6-5
ASSLGGGPSEQY TRBJ2-7 TRBD2 TRBV7-2
ATSLDRAGTQY TRBJ2-5 TRBD1 TRBV24-1
SARRPGGSEAF TRBJ1-1 TRBD1 TRBV20-1
ASSLDLRQGRYEQY TRBJ2-7 TRBD1 TRBV7-2
SVEADTGELF TRBJ2-2 . TRBV29-1
AWAVNHNEKLF TRBJ1-4 . TRBV30
ASSFGQGGQDTQY TRBJ2-3 TRBD2 TRBV5-1
ASTRIGGSYGYT TRBJ1-2 . TRBV4-1